The present T cell receptor (beta chain) was sequenced within a study of shared clonotypes between healthy human individuals. CD45RO-negative cells were positively selected for CCR7, leaving out terminally differentiated effector memory CD45RA+ cells. Sequenced by immunoSEQ multiplex PCR; TCRdb stores in-frame clones only, minus some. The repertoire has some 2,100,000 clones, roughly 91% of them found once; the top ten carry about 1.8%. The CDR3 runs to 15 residues. Germline-derived CDR1 and CDR2 are MNHEY and SVGAGI. The V and J ends lost 0 bases and 1 base respectively, with 9 bases between them. The sequenced sample consisted of naive CD8+ T cells from PBMCs. This sequence joins TRBV6-5 and TRBJ1-1, with a possible D match to TRBD1 (5 bases). The sequence came from a man between 18 and 35 years old in good health. Some clones in this sample may be carry-over from other donors' samples. CDR3 sequence: CASSYSRTPNTEAFF. CDR3 DNA: TGTGCCAGCAGTTACTCTAGGACACCGAACACTGAAGCTTTCTTT.